Listed below are T cell receptor beta chains from one sample, sequenced in a study of cytomegalovirus exposure and HLA in healthy donors. The data were produced by immunoSEQ multiplex PCR, yet TCRdb's version contains in-frame clones alone and is incomplete. The data show fewer than 250,000 clones, roughly 85% seen once. The material sequenced was PBMCs. Source of these receptors: a woman aged 18-35 years in good health and CMV-seronegative. The CDR3 runs from the conserved cysteine through the conserved F or W. Each record gives: V gene, J gene, clone size, D gene, CDR3 protein, CDR3 DNA. D genes are given only for firm matches. Clone size appears in some rows only: once, few, many, or a class for an expanded clone.

TRBV9,TRBJ2-1,NA,TRBD1,CASSTGTGGFDEQFF,TGTGCCAGCAGCACCGGGACAGGGGGCTTCGATGAGCAGTTCTTC
TRBV5-1,TRBJ1-1,NA,TRBD1,CASSFEGTGSGAEAFF,TGCGCCAGCAGCTTCGAGGGGACAGGTAGCGGGGCTGAAGCTTTCTTT
TRBV7-9,TRBJ2-3,NA,TRBD2,CASTSAEREAYTDTQYF,TGTGCCAGCACCTCGGCGGAGCGGGAGGCGTACACAGATACGCAGTATTTT
TRBV5-1,TRBJ1-5,NA,NA,CASSQTGMSNQPQHF,TGCGCCAGCAGTCAAACAGGGATGAGCAATCAGCCCCAGCATTTT
TRBV11-2,TRBJ1-4,few,NA,CASSDSGEKLFF,TGTGCCAGCAGCGACAGTGGCGAAAAACTGTTTTTT
TRBV11-2,TRBJ2-3,once,NA,CASSFGTSADTQYF,TGTGCCAGCAGCTTTGGGACCTCCGCAGATACGCAGTATTTT
TRBV13,TRBJ1-2,NA,TRBD1,CASSFDRGLNGYTF,TGTGCCAGCAGCTTTGACAGGGGGTTGAATGGCTACACCTTC
TRBV2,TRBJ1-4,NA,NA,CASRGRSHPEKLFF,TGTGCCAGCAGGGGAAGGTCACATCCCGAAAAACTGTTTTTT
TRBV2,TRBJ2-1,NA,NA,CASGLLYNEQFF,TGTGCCAGCGGACTCTTGTACAATGAGCAGTTCTTC
TRBV6-6,TRBJ2-1,NA,NA,CASSFLTASSYNEQFF,TGTGCCAGCAGTTTCCTGACAGCTAGCTCCTACAATGAGCAGTTCTTC
TRBV10-3,TRBJ1-6,many,NA,CATRGSLESALHF,TGTGCCACCCGGGGGAGCCTTGAGTCGGCCCTCCACTTT
TRBV2,TRBJ1-1,NA,NA,CASGREGNTEAFF,TGTGCCAGCGGGAGGGAGGGAAACACTGAAGCTTTCTTT
TRBV29-1,TRBJ2-1,NA,NA,CSVQLGAGSYNEQFF,TGCAGCGTTCAGCTCGGGGCGGGGTCCTACAATGAGCAGTTCTTC
TRBV4-1,TRBJ2-7,NA,TRBD2,CASSQATSGAYEQYF,TGCGCCAGCAGCCAAGCAACTAGCGGAGCCTACGAGCAGTACTTC
TRBV19,TRBJ1-1,NA,NA,CASSIPGRITEAFF,TGTGCCAGTAGTATCCCGGGGCGGATCACTGAAGCTTTCTTT
TRBV2,TRBJ2-3,NA,TRBD2,CASKTGGDTQYF,TGTGCCAGCAAAACGGGAGGGGATACGCAGTATTTT
TRBV7-9,TRBJ1-5,few,NA,CASSLLNQPQHF,TGTGCCAGCAGCTTACTCAATCAGCCCCAGCATTTT
TRBV7-9,TRBJ1-1,NA,NA,CASSLGQNYPMNTEAFF,TGTGCCAGCAGCTTAGGACAGAACTATCCCATGAACACTGAAGCTTTCTTT
TRBV27,TRBJ1-4,NA,NA,CASSLYTRGEKLFF,TGTGCCAGCAGTTTATATACCCGGGGTGAAAAACTGTTTTTT
TRBV7-6,TRBJ2-7,NA,NA,CASSLGRDDEQYF,TGTGCCAGCAGCTTAGGACGGGATGATGAGCAGTACTTC
TRBV13,TRBJ1-2,once,TRBD1,CASSSFGGNRGFDGYTF,TGTGCCAGCAGCTCTTTTGGTGGAAACAGGGGGTTTGATGGCTACACCTTC
TRBV5-1,TRBJ2-7,NA,NA,CASSLAPSSYEQYF,TGCGCCAGCAGCTTGGCTCCGAGCTCCTACGAGCAGTACTTC
TRBV6-1,TRBJ2-7,NA,NA,CASSEPGGSYEQYF,TGTGCCAGCAGTGAACCCGGGGGCTCCTACGAGCAGTACTTC
TRBV5-5,TRBJ1-2,NA,NA,CASSLRRIYGYTF,TGTGCCAGCAGCTTGAGGCGGATCTATGGCTACACCTTC
TRBV7-9,TRBJ1-1,NA,NA,CASSLVGGNTEAFF,TGTGCCAGCAGCTTAGTCGGGGGAAACACTGAAGCTTTCTTT
TRBV7-9,TRBJ2-1,NA,TRBD2,CASSPQLAGASYNEQFF,TGTGCCAGCAGCCCTCAACTAGCGGGAGCATCCTACAATGAGCAGTTCTTC
TRBV2,TRBJ1-5,NA,TRBD1,CASSGTGDWEPQHF,TGTGCCAGCAGTGGGACAGGGGATTGGGAGCCCCAGCATTTT
TRBV25-1,TRBJ1-2,NA,TRBD1,CASSDLRTGYGYTF,TGTGCCAGCAGTGATCTCCGGACAGGCTATGGCTACACCTTC
TRBV5-8,TRBJ1-5,few,NA,CASSPGRGQPQHF,TGTGCCAGCAGCCCAGGGAGAGGACAGCCCCAGCATTTT
TRBV6-6,TRBJ2-3,once,TRBD2,CASSRTSGTTDTQYF,TGTGCCAGCAGTAGGACTAGCGGAACCACAGATACGCAGTATTTT
TRBV30,TRBJ2-1,NA,NA,CAWSLYNEQFF,TGTGCCTGGAGCTTGTACAATGAGCAGTTCTTC
TRBV7-9,TRBJ2-7,NA,TRBD2,CASSLLAVDEQYF,TGTGCCAGCAGTCTACTAGCGGTAGACGAGCAGTACTTC
TRBV19,TRBJ2-3,NA,NA,CASSIGRPSSTDTQYF,TGTGCCAGTAGTATTGGGCGGCCATCTAGCACAGATACGCAGTATTTT
TRBV2,TRBJ1-5,NA,TRBD1,CASRGGQGRAQPQHF,TGTGCCAGCAGGGGGGGACAGGGGAGGGCTCAGCCCCAGCATTTT
TRBV5-6,TRBJ1-4,NA,NA,CASSSGDTPGGKLFF,TGTGCCAGCAGCTCCGGGGACACGCCAGGCGGAAAACTGTTTTTT
TRBV18,TRBJ2-2,NA,TRBD2,CASSPTSGSAGELFF,TGTGCCAGCTCACCCACTAGCGGGAGCGCCGGGGAGCTGTTTTTT
TRBV30,TRBJ1-1,NA,TRBD1,CAGQTGGGNTEAFF,TGTGCCGGCCAGACAGGGGGGGGGAACACTGAAGCTTTCTTT
TRBV2,TRBJ2-1,NA,NA,CASRYRAASQSYNEQFF,TGTGCCAGCAGGTACCGGGCAGCGAGCCAGTCCTACAATGAGCAGTTCTTC
TRBV7-3,TRBJ1-2,NA,NA,CASSFEGRLGYTF,TGTGCCAGCAGCTTTGAAGGGAGGCTTGGCTACACCTTC
TRBV27,TRBJ2-5,NA,NA,CASSLRFRPETQYF,TGTGCCAGCAGTTTAAGGTTCCGGCCTGAGACCCAGTACTTC
TRBV30,TRBJ2-5,NA,NA,CAWKWPPETQYF,TGTGCCTGGAAGTGGCCACCGGAGACCCAGTACTTC
TRBV18,TRBJ1-1,NA,TRBD1,CASSPLQGEAFF,TGTGCCAGCTCTCCCCTACAGGGGGAAGCTTTCTTT
TRBV13,TRBJ1-1,NA,NA,CASSPGDSPEAFF,TGTGCCAGCAGCCCCGGAGACAGCCCTGAAGCTTTCTTT
TRBV2,TRBJ1-5,NA,NA,CASSDPGGNQPQHF,TGTGCCAGCAGTGATCCGGGTGGCAATCAGCCCCAGCATTTT
TRBV6-4,TRBJ2-3,NA,NA,CASSDSMVITDTQYF,TGTGCCAGCAGTGACTCGATGGTGATCACAGATACGCAGTATTTT
TRBV16,TRBJ1-1,NA,NA,CASSQTGSNTEAFF,TGTGCCAGCAGCCAGACAGGTTCGAACACTGAAGCTTTCTTT
TRBV12-5,TRBJ2-3,NA,TRBD1,CASGRDRSTDTQYF,TGTGCTAGTGGTCGGGACAGGTCAACAGATACGCAGTATTTT
TRBV13,TRBJ1-1,few,NA,CASSLGVNTEAFF,TGTGCCAGCAGCTTAGGAGTAAACACTGAAGCTTTCTTT
TRBV7-6,TRBJ2-1,NA,NA,CASSLARGPGNEQFF,TGTGCCAGCAGCTTAGCGCGGGGGCCCGGGAATGAGCAGTTCTTC
TRBV6-5,TRBJ1-1,NA,TRBD1,CASSTRQGVDTEAFF,TGTGCCAGCAGTACCAGACAGGGTGTAGACACTGAAGCTTTCTTT
TRBV2,TRBJ1-2,NA,TRBD1,CASTPTGTYGYTF,TGTGCCAGCACCCCGACAGGGACCTATGGCTACACCTTC
TRBV30,TRBJ2-2,NA,NA,CAWSPLLTGELFF,TGTGCCTGGAGTCCCCTTCTTACCGGGGAGCTGTTTTTT